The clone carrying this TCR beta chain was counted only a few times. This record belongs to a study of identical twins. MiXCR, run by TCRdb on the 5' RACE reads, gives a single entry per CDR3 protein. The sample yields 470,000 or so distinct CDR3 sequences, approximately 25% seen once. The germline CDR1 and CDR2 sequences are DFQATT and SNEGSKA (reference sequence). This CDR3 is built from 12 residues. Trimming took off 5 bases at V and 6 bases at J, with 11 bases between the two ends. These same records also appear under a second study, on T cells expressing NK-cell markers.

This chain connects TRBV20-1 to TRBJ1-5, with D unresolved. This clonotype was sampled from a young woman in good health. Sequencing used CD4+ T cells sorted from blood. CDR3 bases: TGCAGTGCTGCGGTCTTCAGTCAGCCCCAGCATTTT. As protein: CSAAVFSQPQHF.